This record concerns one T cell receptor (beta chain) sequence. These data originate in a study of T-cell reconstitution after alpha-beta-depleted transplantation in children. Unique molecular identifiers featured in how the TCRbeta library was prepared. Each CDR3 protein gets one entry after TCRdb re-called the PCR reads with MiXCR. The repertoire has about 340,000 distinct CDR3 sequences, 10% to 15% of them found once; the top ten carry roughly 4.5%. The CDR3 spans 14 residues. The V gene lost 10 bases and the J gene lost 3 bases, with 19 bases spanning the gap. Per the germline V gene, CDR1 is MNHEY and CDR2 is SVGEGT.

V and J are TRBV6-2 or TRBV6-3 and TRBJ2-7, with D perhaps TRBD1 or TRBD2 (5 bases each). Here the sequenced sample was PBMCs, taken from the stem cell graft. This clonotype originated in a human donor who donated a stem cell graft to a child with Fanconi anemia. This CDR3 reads CAISPPGPDYEQYF. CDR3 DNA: TGTGCCATCTCCCCCCCGGGACCCGACTACGAGCAGTACTTC.